A single sample gave rise to the 4 T cell receptor beta chains below, sequenced in a study of cytomegalovirus exposure and HLA in healthy donors. The PCR made use of 60 Vbeta and 13 Jbeta primers. The assay was immunoSEQ multiplex PCR, and TCRdb's table has in-frame clones only and misses some. Here the sample spans more than 80,000 clones, roughly 80% being singletons. Sequenced input: PBMCs. Source of these receptors: a girl aged 2 to 10 in good health and CMV-seropositive.

V and J are TRBV7-9 and TRBJ2-5; D perhaps matches TRBD1 (5 bases). Trimming cost V 7 bases and J 2 bases, with 11 bases left between them. CDR1 SEHNR and CDR2 FQNEAQ come from the germline V gene (reference sequence). This CDR3 is built from 13 residues. CDR3 in DNA: TGTGCCAGCAACGACAGAGAACAAGAGACCCAGTACTTC. It codes for CASNDREQETQYF.

The V and J genes are TRBV2 and TRBJ2-7; D perhaps matches TRBD1 (6 bases). CDR3 length equals 14 residues. Germline values: CDR1 SNHLY, CDR2 FYNNEI. V was cut by 8 bases and J by 0 bases, with 14 bases left in between. The CDR3 spells CASLSVQGSYEQYF. The CDR3 nucleotides read TGTGCCAGCCTGAGTGTACAGGGCTCCTACGAGCAGTACTTC.

As concerns this clone: At one boundary the junction diverges from the germline segment, which might be a read error. The chain links TRBV29-1 to TRBJ1-1; D is uncertain. The CDR3 is made up of 13 amino acids. Looked up from germline, CDR1 is SQVTM and CDR2 is ANQGSEA. The CDR3 spells CSVEEQSNTEAFF. The CDR3 DNA follows: TGCAGCGTCGAAGAACAGAGCAACACTGAAGCTTTCTTT.

V and J are TRBV18 and TRBJ2-7; D is undetermined. This CDR3 region has 14 residues. The V gene lost 1 base and the J gene lost 2 bases, with 9 bases spanning the gap. Germline CDR1 KGHSH, CDR2 LQKENI. The CDR3 region is CASSPLPFPYEQYF. CDR3 bases: TGTGCCAGCTCACCACTTCCATTTCCCTACGAGCAGTACTTC.